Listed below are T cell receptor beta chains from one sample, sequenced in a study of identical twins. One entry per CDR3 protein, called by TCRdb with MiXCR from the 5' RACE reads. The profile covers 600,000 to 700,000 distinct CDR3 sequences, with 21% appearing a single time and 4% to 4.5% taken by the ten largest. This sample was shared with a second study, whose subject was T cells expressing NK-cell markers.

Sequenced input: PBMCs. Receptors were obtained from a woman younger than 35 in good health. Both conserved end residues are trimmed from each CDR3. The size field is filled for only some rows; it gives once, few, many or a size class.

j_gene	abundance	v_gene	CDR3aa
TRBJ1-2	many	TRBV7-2	ASSTWGGINYGYT
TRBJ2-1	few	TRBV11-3	ASSLRGLAGEKQF
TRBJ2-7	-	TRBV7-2	ASRARVQATYEQY
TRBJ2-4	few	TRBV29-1	SVEKGGAKNIQY
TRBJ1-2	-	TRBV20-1	SARSVNYGYT
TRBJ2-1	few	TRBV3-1	ASSHPAEQF
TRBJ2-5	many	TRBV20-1	SANRQANQETQY
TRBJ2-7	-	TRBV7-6	ASSLSAQGFYEQY
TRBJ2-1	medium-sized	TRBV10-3	AISESMGKGTRSHEQF
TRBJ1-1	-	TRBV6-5	ASSYSARGSGTEAF
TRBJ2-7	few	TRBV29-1	SVGREVYEQY
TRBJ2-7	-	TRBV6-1	ASRDLSGTHSYEQY
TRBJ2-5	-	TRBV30	AWEQGETQY
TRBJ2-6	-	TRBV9	ASSVGPGLGANVLT
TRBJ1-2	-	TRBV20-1	SAAGQQPYGYT
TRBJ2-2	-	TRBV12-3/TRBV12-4	ASSHRGSGELF
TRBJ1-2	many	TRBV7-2	ASSPRTDNYT
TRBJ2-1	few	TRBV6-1	ASRLAGVDEQF
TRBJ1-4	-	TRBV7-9	ASSYVQNGKLF
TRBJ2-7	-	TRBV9	ASSAGTSGGQEQY
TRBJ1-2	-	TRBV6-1	ASRADRGRGGYT
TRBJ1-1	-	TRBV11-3	ASSWRGGAGTEAF
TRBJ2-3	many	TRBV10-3	AIRPDAFSADTQY
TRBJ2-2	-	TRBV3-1	ASSQRRGGRVTGELF
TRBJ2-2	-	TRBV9	ASSVVGFSGLGELF
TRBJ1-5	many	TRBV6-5	ASSYSAVILDQPQH
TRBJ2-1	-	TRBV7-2	ASSFGGWSGNEQF
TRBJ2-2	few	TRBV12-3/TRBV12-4	ASTLPDSRPGELF
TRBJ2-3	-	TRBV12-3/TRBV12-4	ASRWDRGTDTQY
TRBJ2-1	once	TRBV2	ASSEESNNEQF
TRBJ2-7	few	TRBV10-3	AISESGTEGAGYEQY
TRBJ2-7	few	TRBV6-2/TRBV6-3	ASSYSTHEQY
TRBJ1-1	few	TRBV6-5	ASSLLGTGAGGTEAF
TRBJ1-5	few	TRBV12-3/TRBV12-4	ASRQGIQPQH
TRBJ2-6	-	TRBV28	ASSLRRAPSGANVLT